A single sample is the source of the 6 T cell receptor beta chains below, sequenced in a study of neurological immune-mediated disorders. TCRdb processed the 5' RACE reads anew with MiXCR; each CDR3 protein has one entry. The sample lists 59,000 or so distinct CDR3 sequences; over 9.5% were seen once. The specimen sequenced was PBMCs. These TCRs come from an older woman with HTLV-1-associated myelopathy (HAM/TSP).

The table lists this clonotype with many counts. The J gene is TRBJ1-5, the V gene TRBV12-3 or TRBV12-4, with D hard to call. This CDR3 comprises 12 residues. V lost 6 bases, J lost 4 bases, and 7 bases lay in between. The CDR3 sequence is CASSDANQPQHF. CDR3 nucleotides: TGTGCCAGCAGCGACGCTAATCAGCCCCAGCATTTT.

The table lists this clonotype with a few counts. The rearrangement joins TRBV6-5 to TRBJ2-7; perhaps TRBD2 as D (6 bases). Deletions cut 6 bases from V and 7 bases from J, with 13 bases between. The CDR3 spans 12 residues. From germline, CDR1 is MNHEY and CDR2 SVGAGI. The CDR3 sequence is CASSRGGIEQYF. CDR3 DNA sequence: TGTGCCAGCAGCAGAGGAGGGATTGAGCAGTACTTC.

This clonotype occurred many times. The gene calls are TRBV7-9 and TRBJ1-1, with 7 nucleotides matching TRBD1. Germline V gene lookup returns CDR1 SEHNR and CDR2 FQNEAQ (reference sequence). Trimming at V came to 5 bases and at J to 0 bases, leaving 3 bases not matched to a gene. The length of the CDR3 is 14 residues. The CDR3 region is CASSRQGLNTEAFF. The CDR3 region has the DNA TGTGCCAGCAGCAGACAGGGACTGAACACTGAAGCTTTCTTT.

Ten or more counts support this clonotype. The chain recombines TRBV20-1 with TRBJ2-1, with D possibly TRBD2 on 5 matching bases. Germline assignment: CDR1 DFQATT and CDR2 SNEGSKA (reference sequence). The ends were cut back, 0 bases at V and 7 bases at J, with 13 bases in the middle. The CDR3 runs 14 residues. The chain's CDR3 is CSARDEEGGNEQFF. The DNA of the CDR3 is TGCAGTGCTAGAGACGAAGAGGGTGGGAATGAGCAGTTCTTC.

This clonotype was seen repeatedly, ten times or more. This chain links TRBV29-1 with TRBJ2-2, with 7 bases that match TRBD2. V gave up 3 bases and J gave up 1 base; unmatched junction bases: 5. Germline loops: CDR1 SQVTM, CDR2 ANQGSEA. CDR3 length: 15 residues. CDR3 coding DNA: TGCAGCGTTGATCTCGGGACTAAGAACACCGGGGAGCTGTTTTTT. This encodes CSVDLGTKNTGELFF.

This clonotype showed up many times. V usage is TRBV12-3 or TRBV12-4 and J usage is TRBJ1-1; possible D gene TRBD1, 6 bases. The CDR3 consists of 13 residues. Between the trimmed V and J ends, which lost 3 bases and 7 bases, there was a span of 12 bases. The CDR3 loop reads CASSFRQEREAFF. The CDR3 DNA reads TGTGCCAGCAGTTTTCGACAGGAACGTGAAGCTTTCTTT.